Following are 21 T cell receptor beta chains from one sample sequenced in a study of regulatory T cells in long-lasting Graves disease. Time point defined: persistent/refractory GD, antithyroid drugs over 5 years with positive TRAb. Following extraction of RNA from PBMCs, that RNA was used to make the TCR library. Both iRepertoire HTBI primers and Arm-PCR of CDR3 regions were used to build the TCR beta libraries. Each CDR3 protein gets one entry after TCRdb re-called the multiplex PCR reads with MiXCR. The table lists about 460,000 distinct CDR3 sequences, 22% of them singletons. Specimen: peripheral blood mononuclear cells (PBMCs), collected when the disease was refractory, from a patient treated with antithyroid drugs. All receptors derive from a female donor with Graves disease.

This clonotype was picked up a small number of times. The CDR3, as DNA: TGTGCCTGGAGTGTAATGGGGTCCTACGAGCAGTACTTC. It translates to CAWSVMGSYEQYF. The chain joins TRBV30 to TRBJ2-7; no definite D call. The V end was cut by 0 bases, the J end by 1 base, with 7 bases between. Germline V CDR1 and CDR2: GTSNPN, SVGIG (reference sequence). CDR3 size: 13 residues.

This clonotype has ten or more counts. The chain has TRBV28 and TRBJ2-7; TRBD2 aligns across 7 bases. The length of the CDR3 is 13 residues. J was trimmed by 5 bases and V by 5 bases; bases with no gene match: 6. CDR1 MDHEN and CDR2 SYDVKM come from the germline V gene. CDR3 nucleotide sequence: TGTGCCAGCAGTAGCGGGGCGAGCCACGAGCAGTACTTC. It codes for CASSSGASHEQYF.

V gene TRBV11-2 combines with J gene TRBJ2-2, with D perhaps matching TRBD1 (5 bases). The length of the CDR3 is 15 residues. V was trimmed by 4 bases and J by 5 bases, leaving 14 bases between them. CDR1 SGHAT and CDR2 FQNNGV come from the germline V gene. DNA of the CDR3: TGTGCCAGCAGCTCGTTCCGTGGGGCAACCGGGGAGCTGTTTTTT. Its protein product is CASSSFRGATGELFF.

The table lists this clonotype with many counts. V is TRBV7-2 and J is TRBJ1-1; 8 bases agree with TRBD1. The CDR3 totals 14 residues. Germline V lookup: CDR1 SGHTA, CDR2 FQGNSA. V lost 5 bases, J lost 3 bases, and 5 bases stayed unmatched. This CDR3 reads CASSNNRGDTEAFF. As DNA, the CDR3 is TGTGCCAGCAGCAACAACAGGGGGGACACTGAAGCTTTCTTT.

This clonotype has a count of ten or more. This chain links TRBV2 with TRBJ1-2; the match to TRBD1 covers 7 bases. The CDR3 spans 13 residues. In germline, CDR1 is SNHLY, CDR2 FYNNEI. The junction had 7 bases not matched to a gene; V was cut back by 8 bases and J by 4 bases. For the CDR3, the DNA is TGTGCCAGCTCGAACAGGGGTCCCTATGGCTACACCTTC. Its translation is CASSNRGPYGYTF. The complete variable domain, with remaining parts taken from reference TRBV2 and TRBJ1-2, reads EPEVTQTPSHQVTQMGQEVILRCVPISNHLYFYWYRQILGQKVEFLVSFYNNEISEKSEIFDDQFSVERPDGSNFTLKIRSTKLEDSAMYFCASSNRGPYGYTFGSGTRLTVV.

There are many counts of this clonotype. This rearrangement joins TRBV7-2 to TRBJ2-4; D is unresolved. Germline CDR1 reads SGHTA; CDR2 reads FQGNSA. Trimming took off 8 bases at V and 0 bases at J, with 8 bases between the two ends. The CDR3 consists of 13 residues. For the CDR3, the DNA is TGTGCCAGCCTAGATTCAGCCAAAAACATTCAGTACTTC. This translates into CASLDSAKNIQYF.

This CDR3 is CASSLVSGEGAAYEQYF. The CDR3 DNA reads as TGTGCCAGCAGCTTAGTATCTGGGGAGGGGGCCGCCTACGAGCAGTACTTC. The chain combines TRBV11-2 with TRBJ2-7; D might be TRBD1 or TRBD2, each matching 7 bases. The V gene lost 1 base and the J gene lost 2 bases, with 18 bases spanning the gap. Germline V CDR1 and CDR2: SGHAT, FQNNGV. The CDR3 is 17 amino acids.

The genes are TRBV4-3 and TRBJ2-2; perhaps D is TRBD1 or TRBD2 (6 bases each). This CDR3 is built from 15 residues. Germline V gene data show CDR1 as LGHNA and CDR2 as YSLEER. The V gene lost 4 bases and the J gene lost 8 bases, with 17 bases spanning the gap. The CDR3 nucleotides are TGCGCCAGCAGCCCCCTTTGGGGGGCGGGGGGGGAGCTGTTTTTT. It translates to CASSPLWGAGGELFF.

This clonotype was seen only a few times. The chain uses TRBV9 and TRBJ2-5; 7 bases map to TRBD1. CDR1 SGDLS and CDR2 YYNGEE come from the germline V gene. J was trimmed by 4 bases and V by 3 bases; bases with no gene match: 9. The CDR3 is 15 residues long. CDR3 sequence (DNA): TGTGCCAGCAGCGGCCGGGGTACAGGGGTAGAGACCCAGTACTTC. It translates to CASSGRGTGVETQYF. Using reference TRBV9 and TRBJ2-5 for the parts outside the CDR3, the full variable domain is DSGVTQTPKHLITATGQRVTLRCSPRSGDLSVYWYQQSLDQGLQFLIQYYNGEERAKGNILERFSAQQFPDLHSELNLSSLELGDSALYFCASSGRGTGVETQYFGPGTRLLVL.

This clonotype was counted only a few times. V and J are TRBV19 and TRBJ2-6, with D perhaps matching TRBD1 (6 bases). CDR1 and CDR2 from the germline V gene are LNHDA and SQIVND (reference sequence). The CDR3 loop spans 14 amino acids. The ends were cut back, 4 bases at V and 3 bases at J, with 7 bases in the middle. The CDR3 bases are TGTGCCAGTAGTACAGGGGTTGGGGCCAACGTCCTGACTTTC. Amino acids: CASSTGVGANVLTF.

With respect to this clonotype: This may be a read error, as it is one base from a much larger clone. Here the CDR3 reads CASSYSGGIIYEQFF. The CDR3 DNA reads as TGTGCCAGCAGTTACTCCGGGGGGATTATCTACGAGCAGTTCTTC. The rearrangement uses TRBV6-5 and TRBJ2-1; TRBD2 aligns across 7 bases. Germline lookup yields CDR1 MNHEY and CDR2 SVGAGI. J lost 10 bases, V lost 0 bases, and 9 bases had no gene match. The length of the CDR3 is 15 residues.

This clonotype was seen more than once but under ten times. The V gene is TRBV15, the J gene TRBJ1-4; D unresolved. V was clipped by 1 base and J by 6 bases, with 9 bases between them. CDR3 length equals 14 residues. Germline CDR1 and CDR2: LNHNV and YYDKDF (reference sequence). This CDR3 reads CATSRGALDEKLFF. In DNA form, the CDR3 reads TGTGCCACCAGCAGAGGGGCCCTGGATGAAAAACTGTTTTTT. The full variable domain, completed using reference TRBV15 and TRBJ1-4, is DAMVIQNPRYQVTQFGKPVTLSCSQTLNHNVMYWYQQKSSQAPKLLFHYYDKDFNNEADTPDNFQSRRPNTSFCFLDIRSPGLGDTAMYLCATSRGALDEKLFFGSGTQLSVL.

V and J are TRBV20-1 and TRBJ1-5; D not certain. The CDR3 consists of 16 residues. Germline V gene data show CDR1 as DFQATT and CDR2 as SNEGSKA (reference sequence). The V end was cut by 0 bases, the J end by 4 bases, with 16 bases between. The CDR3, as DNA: TGCAGTGCTAGAGACGTGGCGGATCCTTTGAATCAGCCCCAGCATTTT. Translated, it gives CSARDVADPLNQPQHF.

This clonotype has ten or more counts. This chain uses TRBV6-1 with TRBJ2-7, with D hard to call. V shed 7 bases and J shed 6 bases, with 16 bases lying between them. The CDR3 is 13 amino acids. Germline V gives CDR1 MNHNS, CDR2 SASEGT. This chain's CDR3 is CASKNGPFSEQYF. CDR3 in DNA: TGTGCCAGCAAAAACGGACCTTTCTCCGAGCAGTACTTC.

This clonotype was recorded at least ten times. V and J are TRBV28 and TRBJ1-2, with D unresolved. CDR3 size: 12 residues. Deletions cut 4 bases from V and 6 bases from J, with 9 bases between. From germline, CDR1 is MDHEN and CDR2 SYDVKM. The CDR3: CASSSTGDGYTF. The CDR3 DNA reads TGTGCCAGCAGTTCCACTGGGGATGGCTACACCTTC.

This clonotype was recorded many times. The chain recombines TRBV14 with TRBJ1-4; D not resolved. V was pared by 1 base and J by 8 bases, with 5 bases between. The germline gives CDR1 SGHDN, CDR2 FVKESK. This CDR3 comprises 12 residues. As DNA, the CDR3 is TGTGCCAGCAGCCAAGTGACCGAAAAACTGTTTTTT. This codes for CASSQVTEKLFF.

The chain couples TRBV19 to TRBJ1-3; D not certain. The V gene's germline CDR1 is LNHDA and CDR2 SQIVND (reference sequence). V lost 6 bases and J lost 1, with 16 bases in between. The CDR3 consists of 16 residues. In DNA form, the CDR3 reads TGTGCCAGTAGGGTTCCTGGACTCCAATCTGGAAACACCATATATTTT. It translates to CASRVPGLQSGNTIYF.

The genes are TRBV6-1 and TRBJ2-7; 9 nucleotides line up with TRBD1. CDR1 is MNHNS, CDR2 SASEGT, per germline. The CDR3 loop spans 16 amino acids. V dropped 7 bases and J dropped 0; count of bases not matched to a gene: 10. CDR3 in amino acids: CASTPTGTGTSYEQYF. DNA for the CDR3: TGTGCCAGCACTCCTACAGGGACAGGGACCTCCTACGAGCAGTACTTC.

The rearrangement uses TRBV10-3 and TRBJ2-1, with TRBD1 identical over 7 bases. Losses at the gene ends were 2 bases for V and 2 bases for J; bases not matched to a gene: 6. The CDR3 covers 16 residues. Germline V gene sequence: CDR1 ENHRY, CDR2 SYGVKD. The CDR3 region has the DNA TGTGCCATCAGTGAGAGAGCCGGGACAGCCTACAATGAGCAGTTCTTC. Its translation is CAISERAGTAYNEQFF.

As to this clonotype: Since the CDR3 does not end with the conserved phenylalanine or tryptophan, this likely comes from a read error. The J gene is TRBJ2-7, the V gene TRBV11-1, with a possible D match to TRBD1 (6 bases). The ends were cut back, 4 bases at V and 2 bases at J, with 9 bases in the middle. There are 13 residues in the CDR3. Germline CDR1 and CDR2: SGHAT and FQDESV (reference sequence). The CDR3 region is CASSYDRTYEQYL. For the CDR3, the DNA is TGTGCCAGCAGCTACGACAGGACCTACGAGCAGTACCTC.

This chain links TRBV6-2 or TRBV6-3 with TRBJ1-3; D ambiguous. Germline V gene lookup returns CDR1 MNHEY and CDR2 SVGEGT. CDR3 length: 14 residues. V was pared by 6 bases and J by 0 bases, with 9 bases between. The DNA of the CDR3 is TGTGCCAGCAGCCGGGTCATCTCTGGAAACACCATATATTTT. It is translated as CASSRVISGNTIYF.